This TCR beta chain was recorded in a study of sequential checkpoint blockade in melanoma. This CDR3 comprises 11 residues. V shed 11 bases and J 7 bases; nucleotides not matched to a gene: 7. Treatment meaning: randomized to nivolumab then ipilimumab (arm A) or the reverse (arm B). This clone was picked up a small number of times. Using immunoSEQ multiplex PCR, the repertoire was profiled, and TCRdb retains in-frame clones only, with some absent. The sample holds under 7,500 clones, 22% seen once. The genes are TRBV6-7 and TRBJ2-7; 8 bases are shared with TRBD2. TRBV6-7 is labeled an ORF, and its function is uncertain. The starting material was tumor tissue (inferred from file names), obtained from a patient given nivolumab and ipilimumab in sequence. This sequence was found in a human donor with melanoma. The CDR3 coding sequence is TGTGCCGGATCGATAGCGGGAGAGCAGTACTTC. Translating gives CAGSIAGEQYF.